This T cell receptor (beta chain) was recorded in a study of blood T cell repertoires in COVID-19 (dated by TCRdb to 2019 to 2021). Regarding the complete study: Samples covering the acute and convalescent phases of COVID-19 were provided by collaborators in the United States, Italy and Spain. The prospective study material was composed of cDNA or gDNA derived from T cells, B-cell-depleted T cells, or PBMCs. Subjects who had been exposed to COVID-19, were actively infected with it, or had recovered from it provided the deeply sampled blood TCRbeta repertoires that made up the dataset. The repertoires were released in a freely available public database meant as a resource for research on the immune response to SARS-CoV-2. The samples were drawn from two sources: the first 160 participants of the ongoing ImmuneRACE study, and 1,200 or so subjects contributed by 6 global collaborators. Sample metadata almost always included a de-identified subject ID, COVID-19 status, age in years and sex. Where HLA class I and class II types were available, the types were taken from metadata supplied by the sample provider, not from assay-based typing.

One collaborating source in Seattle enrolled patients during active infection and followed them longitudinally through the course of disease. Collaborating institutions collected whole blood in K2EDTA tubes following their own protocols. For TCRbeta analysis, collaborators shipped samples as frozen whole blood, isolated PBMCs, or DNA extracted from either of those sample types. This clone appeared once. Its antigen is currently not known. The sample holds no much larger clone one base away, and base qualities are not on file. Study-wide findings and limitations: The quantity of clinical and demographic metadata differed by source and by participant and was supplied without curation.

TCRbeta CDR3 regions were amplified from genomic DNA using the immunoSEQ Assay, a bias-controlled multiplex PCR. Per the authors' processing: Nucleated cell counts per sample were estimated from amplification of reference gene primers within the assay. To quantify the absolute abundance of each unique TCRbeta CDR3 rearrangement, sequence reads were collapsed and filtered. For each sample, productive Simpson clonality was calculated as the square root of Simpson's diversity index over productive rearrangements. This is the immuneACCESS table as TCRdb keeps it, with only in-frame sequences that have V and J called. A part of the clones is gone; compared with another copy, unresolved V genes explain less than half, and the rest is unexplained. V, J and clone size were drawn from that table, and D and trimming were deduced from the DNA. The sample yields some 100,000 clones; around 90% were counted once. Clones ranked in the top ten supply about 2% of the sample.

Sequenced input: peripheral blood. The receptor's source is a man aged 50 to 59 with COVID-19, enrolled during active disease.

The sequence in DNA is TGTGCCAGCAGCTTAGGCAGGGGCGGCAATCAGCCCCAGCATTTT. The encoded protein is CASSLGRGGNQPQHF. The sequence is built from TRBV7-6 and TRBJ1-5; the D region possibly corresponds to TRBD1 (6 bases align). The CDR1 and CDR2 encoded by the germline V gene are SGHVS and FNYEAQ. V loses 1 base, J loses 2 bases, and the germline ends lie 9 bases apart. The CDR3 goes from the cysteine to the phenylalanine over 15 residues. The CDR3 DNA has 45 bases and is translated from base 1.